The 21 T cell receptor beta chains below come from one sample, sequenced in a study of shared clonotypes between healthy human individuals. Produced via immunoSEQ multiplex PCR; TCRdb's table is partial and in-frame only. The sample contains around 1.9 million clones, 90% to 95% of which appear only once. Naive CD8 cells comprised CD45RO-negative, CCR7-positively selected cells, excluding terminally differentiated effector memory CD45RA+ cells. Sequenced sample: naive CD8+ T cells from PBMCs. These receptors originate from a man between 18 and 35 years old in good health. Some clones in this sample may be carry-over from other donors' samples.

The CDR3 coding sequence is TGTGCCAGCAGTTTAGGGGCAGGGAGCACAGATACGCAGTATTTT. Translating it yields CASSLGAGSTDTQYF. The V gene is TRBV27, the J gene TRBJ2-3; D possibly corresponds to TRBD1 (5 bases). Per the germline V gene, CDR1 is MNHEY and CDR2 is SMNVEV (reference sequence). This CDR3 is built from 15 residues. Trimming took off 2 bases at V and 0 bases at J, with 9 bases between the two ends.

The chain has TRBV4-3 and TRBJ2-7, with a weak D call TRBD2 (5 bases). V was cut by 4 bases and J by 0 bases, with 10 bases left in between. CDR3 size: 14 residues. Germline CDR1 reads LGHNA; CDR2 reads YSLEER. CDR3 in amino acids: CASSPGRRSYEQYF. In DNA, the CDR3 is TGCGCCAGCAGCCCGGGAAGGCGCTCCTACGAGCAGTACTTC.

The chain couples TRBV30 to TRBJ2-7; 7 bases are shared with TRBD1. Germline lookup yields CDR1 GTSNPN and CDR2 SVGIG (reference sequence). The CDR3 covers 12 residues. Trimming at V came to 3 bases and at J to 7 bases, leaving 6 bases not matched to a gene. The CDR3 DNA sequence: TGTGCCTGGAGGGGGACAGACCGGGAGCAGTACTTC. Its protein is CAWRGTDREQYF.

V gene TRBV4-1 combines with J gene TRBJ2-1, with 12 bases identical to TRBD2. The germline CDR1 and CDR2 sequences are MGHRA and YSYEKL. The CDR3 consists of 14 residues. The V segment lost 1 base and the J segment 10 bases; nucleotides outside the gene matches: 2. The CDR3 nucleotides are TGCGCCAGCAGCCAAGCTAGCGGGAGGGAGGAGCAGTTCTTC. It specifies CASSQASGREEQFF.

The chain links TRBV14 to TRBJ2-1, with 7 bases aligning to TRBD2. The length of the CDR3 is 15 residues. Germline V gene lookup returns CDR1 SGHDN and CDR2 FVKESK. The J segment lost 7 bases and the V segment lost 1 base, leaving 7 bases of the junction unmatched. Here the CDR3 reads CASSQGPGTTNEQFF. CDR3 DNA: TGTGCCAGCAGCCAAGGCCCGGGGACTACGAATGAGCAGTTCTTC.

This chain joins TRBV29-1 and TRBJ2-7; D uncertain. Germline CDR1 and CDR2: SQVTM and ANQGSEA. This CDR3 contains 11 residues. Trimming pared 5 bases from V and 4 bases from J, leaving 9 bases between. DNA for the CDR3: TGCAGCGTTCTTAGGCTTTACGAGCAGTACTTC. Protein: CSVLRLYEQYF.

The CDR3 coding sequence is TGTGCCAGCAGCTTGCGGGCTAGCGGGATCCTCAACACCGGGGAGCTGTTTTTT. Translated, it gives CASSLRASGILNTGELFF. The rearrangement links TRBV7-9 to TRBJ2-2; 9 bases fit TRBD2. The length of the CDR3 is 18 residues. The junction had 10 bases not matched to a gene; V was cut back by 3 bases and J by 2 bases. Germline CDR1 SEHNR, CDR2 FQNEAQ (reference sequence).

The V gene is TRBV4-1, the J gene TRBJ2-1; 8 nucleotides match TRBD2. Germline loops: CDR1 MGHRA, CDR2 YSYEKL. The J segment lost 7 bases and the V segment lost 1 base, leaving 6 bases of the junction unmatched. The CDR3 covers 15 residues. CDR3: CASSQVGLALNEQFF. The CDR3 nucleotides are TGCGCCAGCAGCCAAGTTGGACTAGCCCTAAATGAGCAGTTCTTC.

The V and J genes are TRBV5-1 and TRBJ2-7, with unresolved D. Trimming stripped 0 bases from V and 1 base from J, with 11 bases between. The CDR3 contains 15 residues. Germline V gene sequence: CDR1 SGHRS, CDR2 YFSETQ. In DNA, the CDR3 is TGCGCCAGCAGCTTGGCTGCTTACGATTCCTACGAGCAGTACTTC. Its protein is CASSLAAYDSYEQYF.

This chain joins TRBV25-1 and TRBJ2-3; no reliable D call. Trimming removed 4 bases from V and 1 base from J, with 15 bases in between. CDR1 is MGHDK, CDR2 SYGVNS, per germline. This CDR3 comprises 16 residues. The CDR3 loop is CASSGPQAFGTDTQYF. CDR3 nucleotide sequence: TGTGCCAGCAGTGGACCCCAGGCCTTTGGCACAGATACGCAGTATTTT.

The chain employs TRBV4-1 and TRBJ2-4, with D tentatively TRBD1 (6 bases). Germline V lookup: CDR1 MGHRA, CDR2 YSYEKL. V was clipped by 0 bases and J by 2 bases, with 14 bases between them. The length of the CDR3 is 17 residues. CDR3 coding DNA: TGCGCCAGCAGCCAAGATCGAGGGGGTTTAACCAAAAACATTCAGTACTTC. Residues: CASSQDRGGLTKNIQYF.

V is TRBV18 and J is TRBJ2-2; no firm D call. This CDR3 is 14 amino acids long. Germline-derived CDR1 and CDR2 are KGHSH and LQKENI. V lost 4 bases to trimming and J lost 4 bases, with 10 bases between them. The CDR3 DNA reads TGTGCCAGCTCACGGACGGATGGCACCGGGGAGCTGTTTTTT. The encoded protein is CASSRTDGTGELFF.

V and J are TRBV29-1 and TRBJ2-1; D may be TRBD1 (6 bases). Trimming took off 7 bases at V and 6 bases at J, with 19 bases between the two ends. The CDR3 extends over 14 amino acids. Germline V gene sequence: CDR1 SQVTM, CDR2 ANQGSEA. The CDR3 nucleotides read TGCAGCGCCCATCCCCGGCCGACAGGCAATGAGCAGTTCTTC. Protein: CSAHPRPTGNEQFF.

V usage is TRBV28 and J usage is TRBJ1-1; possibly TRBD1 for D (6 bases). Per the germline V gene, CDR1 is MDHEN and CDR2 is SYDVKM. The germline V and J ends were trimmed by 4 bases and 6 bases, with 15 bases remaining between them. The CDR3 length is 14 residues. CDR3 in amino acids: CASSSRGRLAEAFF. Here the CDR3 DNA reads TGTGCCAGCAGTTCCCGGGGGCGGCTTGCTGAAGCTTTCTTT.

The CDR3 bases are TGTGCCAGCAGCCGAGCAGGGAGCACCGGGGAGCTGTTTTTT. Translating gives CASSRAGSTGELFF. The V gene is TRBV28, the J gene TRBJ2-2, with D perhaps TRBD1 or TRBD2 (5 bases each). V lost 6 bases to trimming and J lost 4 bases, with 12 bases between them. There are 14 residues in the CDR3. CDR1 MDHEN and CDR2 SYDVKM come from the germline V gene.

The gene calls are TRBV27 and TRBJ2-3; D possibly uses TRBD1 or TRBD2 (5 bases each). Trimming removed 0 bases at V and 2 bases at J, with 15 bases between. In germline, CDR1 is MNHEY, CDR2 SMNVEV (reference sequence). The CDR3 totals 17 residues. CDR3 residues: CASSLSVGSRATDTQYF. The CDR3 bases are TGTGCCAGCAGTTTATCGGTAGGGAGCAGGGCCACAGATACGCAGTATTTT.

The V gene is TRBV20-1, the J gene TRBJ2-5; no clear D. Per the germline V gene, CDR1 is DFQATT and CDR2 is SNEGSKA (reference sequence). With 5 bases removed from V and 5 bases from J, the gap between germline ends came to 6 bases. The length of the CDR3 is 10 residues. DNA for the CDR3: TGCAGTGCTGGCTGGGAGACCCAGTACTTC. Residues: CSAGWETQYF.

The chain is built from TRBV9 and TRBJ2-5; D is perhaps TRBD1 or TRBD2 (6 bases each). CDR3 size: 15 residues. V dropped 0 bases and J dropped 4 bases, with 13 bases sitting between them. Germline loops: CDR1 SGDLS, CDR2 YYNGEE. CDR3 DNA sequence: TGTGCCAGCAGCGTAGAGGGGGGCGCGATAGAGACCCAGTACTTC. Its protein is CASSVEGGAIETQYF.

This clone was counted once. V and J are TRBV6-5 and TRBJ2-7; D gene unclear. The germline V and J ends were trimmed by 0 bases and 0 bases, with 12 bases remaining between them. Germline V CDR1 and CDR2: MNHEY, SVGAGI. The CDR3 length is 16 residues. The CDR3 region is CASSYSWAWSSYEQYF. CDR3 nucleotides: TGTGCCAGCAGTTACTCATGGGCCTGGAGCTCCTACGAGCAGTACTTC.

The J gene is TRBJ1-1, the V gene TRBV27; D might be TRBD1 (5 bases). CDR3 length: 14 residues. V lost 0 bases and J lost 8, with 13 bases in between. Germline lookup yields CDR1 MNHEY and CDR2 SMNVEV (reference sequence). The CDR3, as DNA: TGTGCCAGCAGTTTATCCGGGGGTCTCATAGAAGCTTTCTTT. Its protein product is CASSLSGGLIEAFF.

V is TRBV7-7 and J is TRBJ2-5; 7 positions agree with TRBD1. Unmatched junction bases numbered 6, after V lost 5 bases and J lost 6 bases. The CDR3 is 13 residues long. Germline V CDR1 and CDR2: SSHAT, FNYEAQ (reference sequence). CDR3 protein: CASSLGDSQTQYF. CDR3 DNA: TGTGCCAGCAGCCTAGGGGACAGTCAGACCCAGTACTTC. The complete variable domain, with remaining parts taken from reference TRBV7-7 and TRBJ2-5, reads GAGVSQSPRYKVTKRGQDVTLRCDPISSHATLYWYQQALGQGPEFLTYFNYEAQPDKSGLPSDRFSAERPEGSISTLTIQRTEQRDSAMYRCASSLGDSQTQYFGPGTRLLVL.